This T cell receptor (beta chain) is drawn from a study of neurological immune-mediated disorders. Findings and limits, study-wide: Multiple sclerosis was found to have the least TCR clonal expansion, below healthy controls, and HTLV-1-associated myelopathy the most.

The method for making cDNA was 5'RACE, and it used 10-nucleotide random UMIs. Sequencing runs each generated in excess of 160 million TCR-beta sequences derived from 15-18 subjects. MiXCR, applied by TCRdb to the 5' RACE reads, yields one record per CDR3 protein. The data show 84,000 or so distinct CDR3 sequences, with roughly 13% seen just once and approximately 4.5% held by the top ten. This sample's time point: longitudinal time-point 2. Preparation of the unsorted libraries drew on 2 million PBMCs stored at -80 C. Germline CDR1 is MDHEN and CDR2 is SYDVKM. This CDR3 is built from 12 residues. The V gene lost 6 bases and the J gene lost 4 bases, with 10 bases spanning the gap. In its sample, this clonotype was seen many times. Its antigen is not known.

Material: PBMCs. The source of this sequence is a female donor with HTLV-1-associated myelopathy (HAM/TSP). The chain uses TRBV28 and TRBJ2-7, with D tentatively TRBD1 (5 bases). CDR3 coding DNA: TGTGCCAGCAGCACGACAGAATACGAGCAGTACTTC. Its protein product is CASSTTEYEQYF.